The rows below give T cell receptor beta chains drawn from one sample of a study of blood T cell repertoires in COVID-19. Clones were read by immunoSEQ multiplex PCR, and TCRdb kept only the in-frame ones, dropping some. The sample lists tens of thousands of clones; about 81% were seen once. The specimen was peripheral blood. The receptors here all came from a man aged 45-65 years with acute or convalescent COVID-19. CDR3s include the opening cysteine and the closing phenylalanine or tryptophan. D genes are given only for firm matches. Expanded clones are given a class, and other clones once, few, many or no size at all.

D gene: -
clone size: -
CDR3 length: 12
J gene: TRBJ2-5
V gene: TRBV5-4
CDR3 protein: CASSPRSETQYF
CDR3 DNA: TGTGCCAGCTCCCCTCGGTCGGAGACCCAGTACTTC

D gene: -
clone size: -
CDR3 length: 14
J gene: TRBJ2-5
V gene: TRBV4-2
CDR3 protein: CASSHNQGGETQYF
CDR3 DNA: TGTGCCAGCAGCCACAACCAGGGAGGAGAGACCCAGTACTTC

D gene: TRBD1
clone size: -
CDR3 length: 13
J gene: TRBJ2-5
V gene: TRBV3-1/TRBV3-2
CDR3 protein: CAARDRAQETQYF
CDR3 DNA: TGTGCAGCGAGAGACAGGGCCCAAGAGACCCAGTACTTC

D gene: -
clone size: -
CDR3 length: 14
J gene: TRBJ2-7
V gene: TRBV27
CDR3 protein: CASTGGASPYEQYF
CDR3 DNA: TGTGCCAGCACGGGGGGCGCATCCCCCTACGAGCAGTACTTC

D gene: -
clone size: -
CDR3 length: 17
J gene: TRBJ1-6
V gene: TRBV24-1
CDR3 protein: CATSDYTWSSYNSPLHF
CDR3 DNA: TGTGCCACCAGTGATTATACATGGAGCTCCTATAATTCACCCCTCCACTTT

D gene: -
clone size: -
CDR3 length: 12
J gene: TRBJ1-2
V gene: TRBV2
CDR3 protein: CASSEQRYGYTF
CDR3 DNA: TGTGCCAGCAGTGAACAGCGTTATGGCTACACCTTC

D gene: -
clone size: -
CDR3 length: 16
J gene: TRBJ2-1
V gene: TRBV5-1
CDR3 protein: CASSPISSPDYNEQFF
CDR3 DNA: TGCGCCAGCAGCCCTATTAGCTCCCCAGACTACAATGAGCAGTTCTTC

D gene: TRBD1
clone size: few
CDR3 length: 14
J gene: TRBJ1-6
V gene: TRBV5-8
CDR3 protein: CASSIGQENSPLHF
CDR3 DNA: TGTGCCAGCAGCATTGGACAGGAAAATTCACCCCTCCACTTT

D gene: -
clone size: -
CDR3 length: 14
J gene: TRBJ1-1
V gene: TRBV5-1
CDR3 protein: CASSSIGGNTEAFF
CDR3 DNA: TGCGCCAGCAGCTCTATCGGGGGGAACACTGAAGCTTTCTTT

D gene: TRBD1
clone size: -
CDR3 length: 13
J gene: TRBJ1-1
V gene: TRBV29-1
CDR3 protein: CSVVRQGNTEAFF
CDR3 DNA: TGCAGCGTTGTCCGACAGGGAAACACTGAAGCTTTCTTT

D gene: TRBD1
clone size: -
CDR3 length: 15
J gene: TRBJ1-4
V gene: TRBV7-3
CDR3 protein: CASSPTGGIHEKLFF
CDR3 DNA: TGTGCCAGCAGCCCAACAGGGGGCATACATGAAAAACTGTTTTTT

D gene: TRBD1
clone size: -
CDR3 length: 15
J gene: TRBJ1-3
V gene: TRBV5-1
CDR3 protein: CASSLRTGDGNTIYF
CDR3 DNA: TGCGCCAGCAGCTTACGGACAGGGGATGGAAACACCATATATTTT

D gene: TRBD1
clone size: few
CDR3 length: 15
J gene: TRBJ2-2
V gene: TRBV24-1
CDR3 protein: CATSDLDRDTGELFF
CDR3 DNA: TGTGCCACCAGTGACTTGGACAGGGACACCGGGGAGCTGTTTTTT

D gene: -
clone size: -
CDR3 length: 15
J gene: TRBJ2-1
V gene: TRBV5-1
CDR3 protein: CASSAQGYSAHEQFF
CDR3 DNA: TGCGCCAGCAGCGCACAGGGATACTCTGCTCATGAGCAGTTCTTC

D gene: TRBD1
clone size: -
CDR3 length: 14
J gene: TRBJ2-3
V gene: TRBV19
CDR3 protein: CASSSRGSSDTQYF
CDR3 DNA: TGTGCCAGTAGTTCCAGGGGGTCGTCAGATACGCAGTATTTT

D gene: -
clone size: -
CDR3 length: 14
J gene: TRBJ1-2
V gene: TRBV3-1/TRBV3-2
CDR3 protein: CASSQEKGADGYTF
CDR3 DNA: TGTGCCAGCAGCCAAGAAAAAGGGGCGGATGGCTACACCTTC

D gene: TRBD1
clone size: few
CDR3 length: 15
J gene: TRBJ1-6
V gene: TRBV6-5
CDR3 protein: CASTDRASYNSPLHF
CDR3 DNA: TGTGCCAGCACCGACAGGGCATCCTATAATTCACCCCTCCACTTT

D gene: TRBD2
clone size: -
CDR3 length: 15
J gene: TRBJ2-3
V gene: TRBV6-5
CDR3 protein: CASRPGGSGTDTQYF
CDR3 DNA: TGTGCCAGCAGGCCGGGGGGGTCGGGCACAGATACGCAGTATTTT

D gene: -
clone size: -
CDR3 length: 13
J gene: TRBJ1-2
V gene: TRBV5-1
CDR3 protein: CASSGRGSYGYTF
CDR3 DNA: TGCGCCAGCAGCGGCCGGGGTTCCTATGGCTACACCTTC

D gene: TRBD2
clone size: -
CDR3 length: 22
J gene: TRBJ2-2
V gene: TRBV9
CDR3 protein: CASSVALGVRTSGGQGTGELFF
CDR3 DNA: TGTGCCAGCAGCGTAGCTCTAGGGGTTCGGACTAGCGGGGGGCAGGGCACCGGGGAGCTGTTTTTT

D gene: TRBD2
clone size: -
CDR3 length: 14
J gene: TRBJ2-3
V gene: TRBV2
CDR3 protein: CATSTSGLVDTQYF
CDR3 DNA: TGTGCCACCTCCACTAGCGGCCTGGTGGATACGCAGTATTTT

D gene: TRBD2
clone size: once
CDR3 length: 17
J gene: TRBJ2-3
V gene: TRBV14
CDR3 protein: CASSQVLTSGGSDTQYF
CDR3 DNA: TGTGCCAGCAGCCAAGTACTTACTAGCGGCGGCTCGGATACGCAGTATTTT

D gene: -
clone size: -
CDR3 length: 14
J gene: TRBJ1-3
V gene: TRBV7-2
CDR3 protein: CASSLGRAGNTIYF
CDR3 DNA: TGTGCCAGCAGCTTAGGCAGGGCTGGAAACACCATATATTTT

D gene: -
clone size: -
CDR3 length: 13
J gene: TRBJ1-4
V gene: TRBV6-5
CDR3 protein: CASSYSRSEKLFF
CDR3 DNA: TGTGCCAGCAGTTATTCCAGGTCTGAAAAACTGTTTTTT

D gene: -
clone size: -
CDR3 length: 14
J gene: TRBJ1-6
V gene: TRBV5-1
CDR3 protein: CASSGGTNNSPLHF
CDR3 DNA: TGCGCCAGCAGCGGAGGGACGAATAATTCACCCCTCCACTTT

D gene: TRBD2
clone size: -
CDR3 length: 12
J gene: TRBJ2-5
V gene: TRBV30
CDR3 protein: CAGSGAQETQYF
CDR3 DNA: TGTGCCGGTAGCGGGGCCCAAGAGACCCAGTACTTC

D gene: TRBD1
clone size: -
CDR3 length: 14
J gene: TRBJ1-1
V gene: TRBV6-1
CDR3 protein: CASSEGQGNTEAFF
CDR3 DNA: TGTGCCAGCAGTGAGGGACAGGGGAACACTGAAGCTTTCTTT

D gene: TRBD2
clone size: -
CDR3 length: 22
J gene: TRBJ2-1
V gene: TRBV19
CDR3 protein: CASSTPSGWPLRLAGGGNEQFF
CDR3 DNA: TGTGCCAGTAGTACTCCTTCGGGCTGGCCACTACGACTAGCGGGAGGGGGCAATGAGCAGTTCTTC

D gene: -
clone size: -
CDR3 length: 14
J gene: TRBJ1-2
V gene: TRBV10-3
CDR3 protein: CAISDTTSPYGYTF
CDR3 DNA: TGTGCCATCAGTGATACGACATCACCATATGGCTACACCTTC

D gene: -
clone size: -
CDR3 length: 16
J gene: TRBJ2-1
V gene: TRBV6-1
CDR3 protein: CASSEIRGGTDNEQFF
CDR3 DNA: TGTGCCAGCAGTGAAATTAGGGGGGGGACCGACAATGAGCAGTTCTTC

D gene: TRBD1
clone size: -
CDR3 length: 15
J gene: TRBJ1-6
V gene: TRBV4-1
CDR3 protein: CASSYGQGGDSPLHF
CDR3 DNA: TGCGCCAGCAGCTATGGACAGGGGGGTGATTCACCCCTCCACTTT

D gene: -
clone size: -
CDR3 length: 18
J gene: TRBJ2-3
V gene: TRBV9
CDR3 protein: CASSGWGLEALGSDTQYF
CDR3 DNA: TGTGCCAGCAGCGGATGGGGCCTAGAGGCCCTTGGGTCAGATACGCAGTATTTT

D gene: TRBD2
clone size: -
CDR3 length: 16
J gene: TRBJ2-7
V gene: TRBV19
CDR3 protein: CASSIAGAGSSYEQYF
CDR3 DNA: TGTGCCAGTAGTATAGCTGGAGCGGGATCCTCCTACGAGCAGTACTTC

D gene: TRBD1
clone size: -
CDR3 length: 14
J gene: TRBJ2-2
V gene: TRBV24-1
CDR3 protein: CATSGTGGTGELFF
CDR3 DNA: TGTGCCACGTCCGGGACAGGAGGCACCGGGGAGCTGTTTTTT

D gene: -
clone size: -
CDR3 length: 17
J gene: TRBJ2-6
V gene: TRBV4-1
CDR3 protein: CASSQDEGVPGANVLTF
CDR3 DNA: TGCGCCAGCAGCCAAGATGAAGGGGTCCCTGGGGCCAACGTCCTGACTTTC

D gene: TRBD2
clone size: -
CDR3 length: 17
J gene: TRBJ2-3
V gene: TRBV6-1
CDR3 protein: CASSERGTSRPTDTQYF
CDR3 DNA: TGTGCCAGCAGTGAAAGGGGGACTAGCCGACCCACAGATACGCAGTATTTT

D gene: -
clone size: once
CDR3 length: 15
J gene: TRBJ2-7
V gene: TRBV5-4
CDR3 protein: CASSLGGIGTYEQYF
CDR3 DNA: TGTGCCAGCAGCCTAGGGGGTATCGGGACCTACGAGCAGTACTTC

D gene: TRBD1
clone size: -
CDR3 length: 15
J gene: TRBJ2-7
V gene: TRBV5-5
CDR3 protein: CASSYGTAFSYEQYF
CDR3 DNA: TGTGCCAGCAGTTACGGGACAGCGTTCTCCTACGAGCAGTACTTC

D gene: -
clone size: -
CDR3 length: 14
J gene: TRBJ2-6
V gene: TRBV27
CDR3 protein: CASSLHSGANVLTF
CDR3 DNA: TGTGCCAGCAGTTTACACTCTGGGGCCAACGTCCTGACTTTC

D gene: TRBD2
clone size: -
CDR3 length: 17
J gene: TRBJ2-7
V gene: TRBV19
CDR3 protein: CASSIAPSGKSSYEQYF
CDR3 DNA: TGTGCCAGTAGTATAGCCCCTAGCGGTAAGAGCTCCTACGAGCAGTACTTC